This T cell receptor (beta chain) was obtained from a study of radiotherapy plus CTLA-4 blockade in lung cancer. On the study more broadly: In about 20% of patients, objective responses were seen; 25% to 40% had disease control.

Ipilimumab CTLA-4 blockade and focal radiation were given to patients with chemo-refractory metastatic non-small-cell lung cancer. General study results and limits: Reportedly, early blood T cell clone dynamics best predicted response, with interferon-beta. Subsequent to radiotherapy plus ipilimumab, tumor-derived TCR clones underwent expansion in blood.

This clone turned up a few times. Its antigen is not identified. Sequencing used immunoSEQ multiplex PCR; TCRdb keeps in-frame clones, though not all of them. The sample has 95,000 to 150,000 clones, approximately 90% seen once. The TCR comes from a human donor with non-small cell lung cancer that progressed on radiotherapy plus ipilimumab. The sequenced sample was peripheral blood, obtained from a patient treated with radiotherapy plus ipilimumab.

CDR3 nucleotide sequence: TGCGCCAGCAGCCAAGGACAGACTGGAAACACCATATATTTT. It is translated as CASSQGQTGNTIYF. The chain joins TRBV4-1 to TRBJ1-3; weak D call: TRBD1 (5 bases). The V end was cut by 1 base, the J end by 2 bases, with 6 bases between. The germline V gene encodes CDR1 MGHRA and CDR2 YSYEKL. The CDR3 contains 14 residues.